This TCR beta chain emerged from a study of blood T cells in healthy people across ages. Trimming stripped 5 bases from V and 10 bases from J, with 12 bases between. Germline values: CDR1 SGHVS, CDR2 FQNEAQ. There are 13 residues in the CDR3. Extraction of total RNA produced a minimum of 6 micrograms from each sample. A second roughly 6 to 12 cycle PCR used barcoded and J-beta primers. A single record per CDR3 protein comes from TCRdb applying MiXCR to the 5' RACE reads. This table holds 630,000 or so distinct CDR3 sequences, approximately 30% found once. This clonotype came up many times. Its antigen is undetermined. Study conclusions and caveats: The study found more naive CD4+ cells and higher diversity in long-lived than aged donors.

The chain couples TRBV7-8 to TRBJ1-6; D not resolved. The sequenced sample consisted of blood. This sequence was found in a woman aged 80 or over in good health. The CDR3 DNA is TGTGCCAGCAGCCCCGTACTTGGATCACCCCTCCACTTT. It encodes CASSPVLGSPLHF.